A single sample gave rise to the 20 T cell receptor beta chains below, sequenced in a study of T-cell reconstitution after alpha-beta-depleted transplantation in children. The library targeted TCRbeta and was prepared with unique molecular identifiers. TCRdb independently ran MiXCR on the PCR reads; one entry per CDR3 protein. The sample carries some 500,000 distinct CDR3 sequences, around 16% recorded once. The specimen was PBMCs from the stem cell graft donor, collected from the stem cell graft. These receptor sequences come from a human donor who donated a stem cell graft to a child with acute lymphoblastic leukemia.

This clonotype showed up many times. This CDR3 reads CASSYTGTGGYEQYF. CDR3 nucleotides: TGTGCCAGCAGTTATACCGGGACAGGGGGCTACGAGCAGTACTTC. The chain couples TRBV6-2 or TRBV6-3 to TRBJ2-7; TRBD1 agrees at 11 bases. The CDR3 runs 15 residues. V was clipped by 3 bases and J by 3 bases; unmatched bases: 4. Germline CDR1 MNHEY, CDR2 SVGEGT.

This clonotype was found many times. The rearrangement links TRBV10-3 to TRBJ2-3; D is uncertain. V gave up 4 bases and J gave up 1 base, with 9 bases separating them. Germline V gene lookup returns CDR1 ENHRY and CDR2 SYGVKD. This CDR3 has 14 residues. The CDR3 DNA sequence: TGTGCCATCAGTGGGTGGTCCCGCACAGATACGCAGTATTTT. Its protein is CAISGWSRTDTQYF.

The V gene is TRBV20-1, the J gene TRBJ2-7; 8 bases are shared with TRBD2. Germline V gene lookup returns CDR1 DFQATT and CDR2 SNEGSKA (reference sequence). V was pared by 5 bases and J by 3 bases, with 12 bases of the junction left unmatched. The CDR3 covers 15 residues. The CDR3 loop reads CSAAPPSGSNYEQYF. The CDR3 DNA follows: TGCAGTGCTGCCCCCCCTAGCGGGTCTAACTACGAGCAGTACTTC.

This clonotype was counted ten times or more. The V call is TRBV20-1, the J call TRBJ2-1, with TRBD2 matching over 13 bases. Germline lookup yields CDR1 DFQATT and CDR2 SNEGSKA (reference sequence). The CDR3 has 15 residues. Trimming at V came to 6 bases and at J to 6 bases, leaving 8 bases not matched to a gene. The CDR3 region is CSALRLAGGPNEQFF. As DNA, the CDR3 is TGCAGTGCCCTCCGACTAGCGGGAGGTCCCAATGAGCAGTTCTTC.

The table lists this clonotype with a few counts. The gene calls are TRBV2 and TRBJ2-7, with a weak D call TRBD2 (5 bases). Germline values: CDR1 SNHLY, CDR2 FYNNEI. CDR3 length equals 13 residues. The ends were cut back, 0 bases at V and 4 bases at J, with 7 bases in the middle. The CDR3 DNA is TGTGCCAGCAGTGAAGCGGGAGTTTACGAGCAGTACTTC. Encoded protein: CASSEAGVYEQYF.

CDR3 residues: CRSNSPGDMNEQFF. The CDR3 DNA is TGCAGGAGTAATAGCCCGGGAGACATGAATGAGCAGTTCTTC. The chain joins TRBV20-1 to TRBJ2-1; D may be TRBD2 (6 bases). The CDR3 has 14 amino acids. Per germline, CDR1 DFQATT and CDR2 SNEGSKA (reference sequence).

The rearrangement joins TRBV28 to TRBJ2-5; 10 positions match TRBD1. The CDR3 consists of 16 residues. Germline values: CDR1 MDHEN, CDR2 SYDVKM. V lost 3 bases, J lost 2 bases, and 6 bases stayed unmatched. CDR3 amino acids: CASSLIGTGAQETQYF. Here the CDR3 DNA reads TGTGCCAGCAGTTTGATCGGGACAGGGGCACAAGAGACCCAGTACTTC.

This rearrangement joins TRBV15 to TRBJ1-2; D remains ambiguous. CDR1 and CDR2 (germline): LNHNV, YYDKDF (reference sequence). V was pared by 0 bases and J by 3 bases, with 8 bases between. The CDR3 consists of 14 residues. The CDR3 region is CATSRDSDYYGYTF. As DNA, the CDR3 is TGTGCCACCAGCAGAGACTCAGATTACTATGGCTACACCTTC. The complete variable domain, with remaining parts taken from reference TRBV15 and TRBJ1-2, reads DAMVIQNPRYQVTQFGKPVTLSCSQTLNHNVMYWYQQKSSQAPKLLFHYYDKDFNNEADTPDNFQSRRPNTSFCFLDIRSPGLGDTAMYLCATSRDSDYYGYTFGSGTRLTVV.

The CDR3 is CASKYGYTF. CDR3 DNA sequence: TGTGCCAGCAAATATGGCTACACCTTC. The rearrangement uses TRBV21-1 and TRBJ1-2. TRBV21-1 is a listed pseudogene. This CDR3 spans 9 amino acids.

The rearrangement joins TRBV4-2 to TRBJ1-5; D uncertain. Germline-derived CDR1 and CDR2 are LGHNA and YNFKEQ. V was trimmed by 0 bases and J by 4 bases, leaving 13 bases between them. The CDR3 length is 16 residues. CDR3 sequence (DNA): TGTGCCAGCAGCCAAGACCCAGGCAACGTAAATCAGCCCCAGCATTTT. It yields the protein CASSQDPGNVNQPQHF.

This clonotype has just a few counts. The DNA for the CDR3 is TGCGCCAGCAGCTCGGGACTAGCGAGGAGCTCCTACAATGAGCAGTTCTTC. This gives the protein CASSSGLARSSYNEQFF. This chain connects TRBV5-1 to TRBJ2-1, with 10 positions matching TRBD2. J lost 0 bases, V lost 3 bases, and 6 bases had no gene match. The CDR3 totals 17 residues. CDR1 and CDR2 from the germline V gene are SGHRS and YFSETQ.

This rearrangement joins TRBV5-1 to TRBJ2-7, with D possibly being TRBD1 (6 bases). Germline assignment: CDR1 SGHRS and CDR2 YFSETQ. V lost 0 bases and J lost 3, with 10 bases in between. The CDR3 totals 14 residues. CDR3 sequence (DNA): TGCGCCAGCAGCTTGGACAGGGAGTACTACGAGCAGTACTTC. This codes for CASSLDREYYEQYF.

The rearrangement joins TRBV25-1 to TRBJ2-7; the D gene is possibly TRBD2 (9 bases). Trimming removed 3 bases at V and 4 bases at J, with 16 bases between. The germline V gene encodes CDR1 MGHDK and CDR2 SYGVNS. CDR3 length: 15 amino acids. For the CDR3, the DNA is TGTGCCAGCAGTGATCAGGGGGCGGGAGGGTACGAGCAGTACTTC. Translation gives CASSDQGAGGYEQYF.

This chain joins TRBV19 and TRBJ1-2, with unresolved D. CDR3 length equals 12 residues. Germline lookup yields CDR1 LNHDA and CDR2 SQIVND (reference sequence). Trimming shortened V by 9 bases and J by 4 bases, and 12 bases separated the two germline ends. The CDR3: CASSPSSYGYTF. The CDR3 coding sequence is TGTGCCAGCAGCCCCTCTAGCTATGGCTACACCTTC.

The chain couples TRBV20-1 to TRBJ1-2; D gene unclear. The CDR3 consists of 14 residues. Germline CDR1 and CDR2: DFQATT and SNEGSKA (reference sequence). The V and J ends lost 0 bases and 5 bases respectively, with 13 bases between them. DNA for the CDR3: TGCAGTGCTAGAGATCTGGAGACGGGTTATGGCTACACCTTC. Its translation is CSARDLETGYGYTF.

Here the CDR3 reads CASSQEWEVLDTQYF. The CDR3 nucleotides read TGTGCCAGCAGCCAAGAGTGGGAGGTGTTAGATACGCAGTATTTT. V is TRBV4-2 and J is TRBJ2-3, with D perhaps TRBD2 (6 bases). Trimming took off 0 bases at V and 5 bases at J, with 12 bases between the two ends. CDR3 length equals 15 residues. Germline V lookup: CDR1 LGHNA, CDR2 YNFKEQ.

The CDR3 DNA sequence: TGTGCCAGCAGCAAAGATGGGGTAGGGGGGGGGCTTACCTCCTACGAGCAGTACTTC. It codes for CASSKDGVGGGLTSYEQYF. V and J are TRBV21-1 and TRBJ2-7; no check of the table's D call, TRBD2, against the DNA was made. TRBV21-1 is recorded as a pseudogene. This CDR3 region has 19 residues.

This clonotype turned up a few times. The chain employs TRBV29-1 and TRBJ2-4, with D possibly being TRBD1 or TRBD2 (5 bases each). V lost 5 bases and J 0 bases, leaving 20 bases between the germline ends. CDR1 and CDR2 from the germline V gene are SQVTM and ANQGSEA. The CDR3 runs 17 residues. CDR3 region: CSVRAARDPLAKNIQYF. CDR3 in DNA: TGCAGCGTTCGGGCCGCCAGGGACCCGCTAGCCAAAAACATTCAGTACTTC.

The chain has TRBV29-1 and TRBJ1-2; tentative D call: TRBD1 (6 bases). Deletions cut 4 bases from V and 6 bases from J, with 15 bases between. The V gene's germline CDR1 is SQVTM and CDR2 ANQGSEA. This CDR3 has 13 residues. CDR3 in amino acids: CSVVARGGDGYTF. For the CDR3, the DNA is TGCAGCGTTGTTGCCAGGGGCGGGGATGGCTACACCTTC.

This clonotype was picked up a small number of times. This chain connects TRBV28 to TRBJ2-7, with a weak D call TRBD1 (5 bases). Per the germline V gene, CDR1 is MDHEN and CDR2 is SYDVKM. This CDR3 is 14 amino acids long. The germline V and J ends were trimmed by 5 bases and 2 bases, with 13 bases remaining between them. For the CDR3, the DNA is TGTGCCAGCAGTAGGGCAGGGTTTGCCTACGAGCAGTACTTC. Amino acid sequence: CASSRAGFAYEQYF.